The entry that follows covers one T cell receptor (beta chain) sequence. What it binds is not known. This sample is drawn from a study of OX40 agonist ivuxolimab in advanced cancers. Study-level information: Treatment of patients was with ivuxolimab, an agonistic anti-OX40 (CD134) antibody.

The method was immunoSEQ multiplex PCR; TCRdb's version includes in-frame clones alone and lacks a portion of them. The sample records 37,000 or so clones, around two thirds being singletons. General study points: Both CD4+ and CD8+ T cell populations in blood had undergone clonal expansion by week 6 at 0.1 to 3.0 mg/kg. The 0.1-3.0 mg/kg partial responders had among the lowest clonal expansion.

This sample comprised CD4+ or CD8+ T cells sorted from blood, obtained in a trial of the OX40 agonist ivuxolimab. The TCR was taken from an adult with an advanced solid tumor such as melanoma, head and neck, liver or kidney cancer.

The DNA for the CDR3 is TGTGCCAGCAGTTACTCAGGGTCTCAGGTGGGCTATGGCTACACCTTC. This translates into CASSYSGSQVGYGYTF. The V gene is TRBV6-5, the J gene TRBJ1-2; D gene unclear. V lost 0 bases to trimming and J lost 4 bases, with 15 bases between them. This CDR3 has 16 residues. Per the germline V gene, CDR1 is MNHEY and CDR2 is SVGAGI.